One and the same sample provided the 31 T cell receptor beta chains below, sequenced in a study of graft-versus-host responses after intestinal transplantation. The data were produced by immunoSEQ multiplex PCR, yet TCRdb's version contains in-frame clones alone and is incomplete. The sample carries 10,000 or so clones, 85% to 95% recorded once. The sample here was PBMCs, taken more than 40 days after intestinal transplantation. These receptors originate from a human patient who received an intestinal transplant, so some T cells may come from the graft donor.

A single count supports this clone. The chain has TRBV4-1 and TRBJ2-7, with D perhaps assigned TRBD1 or TRBD2 (6 bases each). The length of the CDR3 is 16 residues. Between the trimmed V and J ends, which lost 0 bases and 4 bases, there was a span of 16 bases. Germline CDR1 and CDR2: MGHRA and YSYEKL. The CDR3 loop reads CASSQDSGQRPYEQYF. The CDR3 coding sequence is TGCGCCAGCAGCCAAGATAGCGGACAGAGACCTTACGAGCAGTACTTC.

The V and J genes are TRBV18 and TRBJ1-5, with a possible D match to TRBD1 (6 bases). The germline V gene has CDR1 KGHSH and CDR2 LQKENI. Deletions cut 2 bases from V and 6 bases from J, with 8 bases between. This CDR3 has 13 residues. The CDR3 loop is CASSPGGAQPQHF. DNA for the CDR3: TGTGCCAGCTCACCAGGGGGGGCTCAGCCCCAGCATTTT.

V usage is TRBV7-9 and J usage is TRBJ2-5; no reliable D call. Between the trimmed V and J ends, which lost 4 bases and 2 bases, there was a span of 11 bases. The CDR3 consists of 14 residues. In germline, CDR1 is SEHNR, CDR2 FQNEAQ (reference sequence). The DNA of the CDR3 is TGTGCCAGCAGCTCAACCGCGGCTCAAGAGACCCAGTACTTC. This encodes CASSSTAAQETQYF.

The V and J genes are TRBV5-3 and TRBJ2-1, with 16 bases matching TRBD2. TRBV5-3 is treated as an ORF (open reading frame) with a function not yet certain. Trimming took 4 bases from V and 4 from J; bases not matched to a gene: 8. The CDR3 contains 18 residues. CDR3 sequence reads: CARSRRGLAGGLYNEQFF. CDR3 sequence (DNA): TGTGCCAGAAGCCGCCGGGGACTAGCGGGGGGGCTTTACAATGAGCAGTTCTTC.

This clone has just one count. The chain employs TRBV6-5 and TRBJ1-4; 7 nucleotides align to TRBD1. The CDR3 sequence is 16 residues long. Trimming took 0 bases from V and 7 from J; bases not matched to a gene: 8. Germline CDR1 reads MNHEY; CDR2 reads SVGAGI. The CDR3, as DNA: TGTGCCAGCAGTTACTCGATGGTCAGGGGGAGTGAAAAACTGTTTTTT. The encoded protein is CASSYSMVRGSEKLFF.

The chain carries TRBV5-1 and TRBJ2-7; 9 bases are a match to TRBD1. The CDR3 is 14 residues long. Germline V lookup: CDR1 SGHRS, CDR2 YFSETQ. The trim removed 5 bases at V and 5 bases at J, leaving 8 bases unmatched. Here the CDR3 DNA reads TGCGCCAGCAGTAACCGGGACAGGGACCACGAGCAGTACTTC. Its protein product is CASSNRDRDHEQYF.

The V and J genes are TRBV10-3 and TRBJ1-3; D is uncertain. The germline CDR1 and CDR2 sequences are ENHRY and SYGVKD. The V gene lost 6 bases and the J gene lost 0 bases, with 12 bases spanning the gap. CDR3 length: 15 amino acids. The CDR3 bases are TGTGCCATCAGGGGGAAGGGTATCTCTGGAAACACCATATATTTT. Translation: CAIRGKGISGNTIYF.

This chain links TRBV7-2 with TRBJ1-6; a possible D gene is TRBD1 (6 bases). Deletions cut 2 bases from V and 1 base from J, with 9 bases between. Germline V gene data show CDR1 as SGHTA and CDR2 as FQGNSA. The CDR3 has 16 amino acids. CDR3 sequence: CASSLQGFSYNSPLHF. CDR3 in DNA: TGTGCCAGCAGCTTACAGGGGTTTTCCTATAATTCACCCCTCCACTTT.

V is TRBV7-9 and J is TRBJ1-2; the D is unclear. This CDR3 contains 14 residues. V was shortened by 0 bases and J by 7 bases, with 12 bases between the two germline ends. From germline, CDR1 is SEHNR and CDR2 FQNEAQ (reference sequence). CDR3 DNA sequence: TGTGCCAGCAGCTTAGCCACAGCACATATTGGCTACACCTTC. Encoded protein: CASSLATAHIGYTF.

This clone has more than one count but fewer than ten. The chain uses TRBV19 and TRBJ1-5; TRBD1 might be the D (5 bases). Germline loops: CDR1 LNHDA, CDR2 SQIVND (reference sequence). The V and J ends lost 9 bases and 0 bases respectively, with 15 bases between them. The length of the CDR3 is 15 residues. The CDR3 sequence is CASNPGGNSNQPQHF. The CDR3 DNA reads TGTGCCAGCAACCCCGGGGGAAATAGCAATCAGCCCCAGCATTTT.

The rearrangement uses TRBV7-8 and TRBJ2-5, with D possibly matching TRBD1 (6 bases). The CDR3 totals 14 residues. Between the trimmed V and J ends, which lost 6 bases and 2 bases, there was a span of 13 bases. Germline-derived CDR1 and CDR2 are SGHVS and FQNEAQ. The CDR3 sequence is CASSSTGRQETQYF. The CDR3 DNA reads as TGTGCCAGCAGTTCGACAGGCCGACAAGAGACCCAGTACTTC.

The rearrangement uses TRBV11-2 and TRBJ2-1, with a weak D call TRBD1 (6 bases). Trimming left V 2 bases short and J 2 bases short, with 10 bases between. The germline gives CDR1 SGHAT, CDR2 FQNNGV. CDR3 size: 15 residues. The CDR3 DNA reads as TGTGCCAGCAGCTTATTGTGGGGGCCCTACAATGAGCAGTTCTTC. Encoded protein: CASSLLWGPYNEQFF.

CDR3 amino acids: CASSPQFGGADEQFF. CDR3 in DNA: TGCGCCAGCAGCCCCCAGTTTGGTGGGGCGGATGAGCAGTTCTTC. The gene calls are TRBV5-1 and TRBJ2-1; weak D call: TRBD1 (5 bases). The V gene lost 4 bases and the J gene lost 8 bases, with 19 bases spanning the gap. CDR1 is SGHRS, CDR2 YFSETQ, per germline. The CDR3 covers 15 residues.

This rearrangement joins TRBV5-1 to TRBJ2-3, with 8 bases lining up with TRBD2. CDR1 is SGHRS, CDR2 YFSETQ, per germline. The CDR3 runs to 16 residues. V gave up 6 bases and J gave up 1 base; unmatched junction bases: 10. CDR3 DNA sequence: TGCGCCAGCACCCCGAGACGGGGGGGCCGCACAGATACGCAGTATTTT. Protein sequence: CASTPRRGGRTDTQYF.

The chain uses TRBV7-9 and TRBJ1-1; D gene unclear. The CDR3 covers 14 residues. Germline V lookup: CDR1 SEHNR, CDR2 FQNEAQ (reference sequence). Between the trimmed V and J ends, which lost 4 bases and 0 bases, there was a span of 9 bases. CDR3 protein: CASSSQVLNTEAFF. The DNA for the CDR3 is TGTGCCAGCAGCTCCCAAGTCCTGAACACTGAAGCTTTCTTT.

This clone was counted only a few times. This rearrangement joins TRBV6-6 to TRBJ2-7; 11 positions match TRBD1. The CDR3 has 14 amino acids. V lost 2 bases to trimming and J lost 3 bases; unmatched junction nucleotides: 0. Germline V gene lookup returns CDR1 MNHNY and CDR2 SVGAGI (reference sequence). In DNA, the CDR3 is TGTGCCAGCAGTTACGGGACAGGGGGCTACGAGCAGTACTTC. It is translated as CASSYGTGGYEQYF.

The chain has TRBV9 and TRBJ2-3; the D gene is possibly TRBD1 (5 bases). Trimming removed 0 bases from V and 4 bases from J, with 9 bases in between. This CDR3 comprises 14 residues. CDR1 is SGDLS, CDR2 YYNGEE, per germline. The CDR3 is CASSVDQGSDTQYF. Here the CDR3 DNA reads TGTGCCAGCAGCGTAGATCAGGGCTCAGATACGCAGTATTTT.

This rearrangement joins TRBV5-1 to TRBJ2-7, with 7 bases that match TRBD1. J lost 4 bases, V lost 2 bases, and 6 bases had no gene match. Germline CDR1 SGHRS, CDR2 YFSETQ. This CDR3 comprises 14 residues. CDR3 loop: CASSLTGVSYEQYF. In DNA form, the CDR3 reads TGCGCCAGCAGCTTAACAGGGGTGTCGTACGAGCAGTACTTC.

The chain recombines TRBV27 with TRBJ1-5; D perhaps matches TRBD1 (6 bases). Trimming cost V 9 bases and J 0 bases, with 24 bases left between them. This CDR3 spans 18 amino acids. Germline V gene data show CDR1 as MNHEY and CDR2 as SMNVEV (reference sequence). The CDR3 DNA reads TGTGCCAGTCAAAGGGTGGGGGGCGCGGGTCCTAGCAATCAGCCCCAGCATTTT. Its protein is CASQRVGGAGPSNQPQHF.

The rearrangement joins TRBV5-1 to TRBJ2-3, with 8 bases fitting TRBD2. J was trimmed by 2 bases and V by 7 bases; bases with no gene match: 3. Germline V CDR1 and CDR2: SGHRS, YFSETQ. This CDR3 spans 13 amino acids. The chain's CDR3 is CASAGGITDTQYF. Here the CDR3 DNA reads TGCGCCAGCGCGGGGGGAATCACAGATACGCAGTATTTT.

The rearrangement links TRBV29-1 to TRBJ1-2; no definite D call. The CDR3 consists of 11 residues. CDR1 SQVTM and CDR2 ANQGSEA come from the germline V gene. V was cut by 7 bases and J by 3 bases, with 9 bases left in between. The CDR3 here is CSGGADYGYTF. DNA for the CDR3: TGCAGCGGCGGAGCGGACTATGGCTACACCTTC.

This clone was seen more than once but under ten times. The V gene is TRBV5-4, the J gene TRBJ1-3; D is unresolved. This CDR3 is built from 14 residues. Trimming removed 0 bases from V and 4 bases from J, with 8 bases in between. Looked up from germline, CDR1 is SGHNT and CDR2 is YYREEE (reference sequence). The chain's CDR3 is CASSLGKQGNTIYF. The CDR3, as DNA: TGTGCCAGCAGCTTGGGGAAACAAGGAAACACCATATATTTT.

CDR3 loop: CASQRARDSTEAFF. Written as DNA, the CDR3 is TGTGCCAGCCAAAGGGCGCGGGATAGCACTGAAGCTTTCTTT. The chain combines TRBV2 with TRBJ1-1; D is uncertain. With 8 bases removed from V and 4 bases from J, the gap between germline ends came to 17 bases. The CDR3 is 14 amino acids. Germline-derived CDR1 and CDR2 are SNHLY and FYNNEI.

The V gene is TRBV6-5, the J gene TRBJ1-1; maybe TRBD1 (5 bases). The CDR3 totals 14 residues. Trimming cost V 5 bases and J 1 base, with 11 bases left between them. Germline values: CDR1 MNHEY, CDR2 SVGAGI. Written as DNA, the CDR3 is TGTGCCAGCAGTAGATCACAGGCGAACACTGAAGCTTTCTTT. Protein sequence: CASSRSQANTEAFF.

This CDR3 reads CASSFRGGPTHYGYTF. DNA of the CDR3: TGTGCCAGCAGTTTTCGAGGGGGACCCACTCACTATGGCTACACCTTC. The V call is TRBV27, the J call TRBJ1-2; possible D gene TRBD1, 6 bases. CDR1 is MNHEY, CDR2 SMNVEV, per germline (reference sequence). The CDR3 extends over 16 amino acids. V lost 3 bases, J lost 3 bases, and 17 bases lay in between.

The genes are TRBV4-1 and TRBJ1-2, with a tentative D call TRBD1 (6 bases). Germline V gene lookup returns CDR1 MGHRA and CDR2 YSYEKL. V dropped 3 bases and J dropped 0 bases, with 14 bases sitting between them. The CDR3 has 16 residues. The CDR3 coding sequence is TGCGCCAGCAGCCAGACAGGAGAGAAAGCTAACTATGGCTACACCTTC. Protein product: CASSQTGEKANYGYTF.

The chain has TRBV6-5 and TRBJ2-7; D may be TRBD1 or TRBD2 (6 bases each). Germline assignment: CDR1 MNHEY and CDR2 SVGAGI. There are 14 residues in the CDR3. Trimming shortened V by 4 bases and J by 3 bases, and 13 bases separated the two germline ends. As DNA, the CDR3 is TGTGCCAGCAGTTTTTGGGGGGCGAGCTACGAGCAGTACTTC. This translates into CASSFWGASYEQYF.

The rearrangement links TRBV7-9 to TRBJ2-1; D remains unclear. V lost 5 bases and J 6 bases, leaving 26 bases between the germline ends. The CDR3 spans 18 residues. Germline V lookup: CDR1 SEHNR, CDR2 FQNEAQ (reference sequence). The CDR3 coding sequence is TGTGCCAGCAGCGCCAACGGTAGTAGTTGGGTGTTGGTCAATGAGCAGTTCTTC. Its translation is CASSANGSSWVLVNEQFF.

This chain uses TRBV6-5 with TRBJ2-3; 9 bases line up with TRBD2. Trimming at V came to 2 bases and at J to 4 bases, leaving 4 bases not matched to a gene. The germline CDR1 and CDR2 sequences are MNHEY and SVGAGI. CDR3 length: 15 amino acids. The CDR3 DNA reads as TGTGCCAGCAGTTACCGTAGCGGGGGCTCAGATACGCAGTATTTT. It codes for CASSYRSGGSDTQYF.

The V gene is TRBV5-8, the J gene TRBJ1-6, with D unclear. V was trimmed by 1 base and J by 8 bases, leaving 10 bases between them. Germline loops: CDR1 SGHTS, CDR2 YDEGEE. The CDR3 runs 14 residues. The chain's CDR3 is CASSLLSEHSPLHF. The CDR3 nucleotides are TGTGCCAGCAGCTTGTTATCAGAGCATTCACCCCTCCACTTT.

CDR3 nucleotide sequence: TGCGCCAGCAGCCAAGAGTTAGCACCACCGAGCTCCTACAATGAGCAGTTCTTC. It encodes CASSQELAPPSSYNEQFF. The chain carries TRBV4-1 and TRBJ2-1; D remains unclear. The CDR3 sequence is 18 residues long. Germline V lookup: CDR1 MGHRA, CDR2 YSYEKL. With 0 bases removed from V and 0 bases from J, the gap between germline ends came to 15 bases.